The clone carrying this T cell receptor beta chain showed up many times. Its target is unknown. This entry is derived from a study of T cells in Graves' hyperthyroidism and ophthalmopathy. Diagnoses rested on clinical symptoms, serum thyroxine and TRAb, thyroid ultrasound and orbital computed tomography. This CDR3 has 20 amino acids. The junction had 13 bases not matched to a gene; V was cut back by 6 bases and J by 1 base. Regions amplified from RNA transcripts were the TCR beta CDR3 regions. The HTBI primer set drove a first-round RT-PCR of the TCR CDR3. One entry per CDR3 protein, called by TCRdb with MiXCR from the multiplex PCR reads. This table holds about 640,000 distinct CDR3 sequences, 20% found once. Points from the study as a whole: Ophthalmopathy cases were set apart from stable hyperthyroidism by a 13 V-J model. The model's output predicted ophthalmopathy at a median of about 5.9 months prior to onset.

Sample: blood. This chain uses TRBV12-3 or TRBV12-4 with TRBJ2-1; 15 positions agree with TRBD2. This receptor was identified in a man under 40 with Graves' ophthalmopathy. In DNA form, the CDR3 reads TGTGCCAGCAGAGGACTAGCGGGAGGGCCTTATCATGGGTCCTACAATGAGCAGTTCTTC. As protein: CASRGLAGGPYHGSYNEQFF.